The 20 T cell receptor beta chains below all came from one sample that was sequenced in a study of blood T cell repertoires in COVID-19. The data were produced by immunoSEQ multiplex PCR, yet TCRdb's version contains in-frame clones alone and is incomplete. Of under 300,000 clones in the sample, approximately 85% were seen once. The sample taken for sequencing was peripheral blood. These receptors were taken from a woman in her sixties or seventies with active or convalescent COVID-19.

V usage is TRBV29-1 and J usage is TRBJ1-1; D call uncertain. This CDR3 spans 12 amino acids. Trimming pared 4 bases from V and 0 bases from J, leaving 6 bases between. Per the germline V gene, CDR1 is SQVTM and CDR2 is ANQGSEA. The CDR3 DNA reads as TGCAGCGTTGGGAGGATGAACACTGAAGCTTTCTTT. As protein: CSVGRMNTEAFF.

This chain uses TRBV5-1 with TRBJ2-3; D remains unclear. This CDR3 has 15 amino acids. The germline V gene encodes CDR1 SGHRS and CDR2 YFSETQ. The V and J ends lost 0 bases and 1 base respectively, with 9 bases between them. CDR3 nucleotide sequence: TGCGCCAGCAGCTTGGCTAACCCGCGCACAGATACGCAGTATTTT. This translates into CASSLANPRTDTQYF. The full variable domain, rest sourced from reference TRBV5-1 and TRBJ2-3, is KAGVTQTPRYLIKTRGQQVTLSCSPISGHRSVSWYQQTPGQGLQFLFEYFSETQRNKGNFPGRFSGRQFSNSRSEMNVSTLELGDSALYLCASSLANPRTDTQYFGPGTRLTVL.

The V gene is TRBV5-8, the J gene TRBJ2-6; the D is unclear. Germline CDR1 is SGHTS and CDR2 is YDEGEE. Trimming pared 0 bases from V and 0 bases from J, leaving 10 bases between. The CDR3 is 17 residues long. The CDR3 bases are TGTGCCAGCAGCTTGGGACTGTTCTACTCTGGGGCCAACGTCCTGACTTTC. Translating gives CASSLGLFYSGANVLTF. The entire variable domain, with the rest obtained from reference TRBV5-8 and TRBJ2-6, is as follows: EAGVTQSPTHLIKTRGQQATLRCSPISGHTSVYWYQQALGLGLQFLLWYDEGEERNRGNFPPRFSGRQFPNYSSELNVNALELEDSALYLCASSLGLFYSGANVLTFGAGSRLTVL.

The rearrangement joins TRBV6-5 to TRBJ2-7, with 7 positions matching TRBD1. Looked up from germline, CDR1 is MNHEY and CDR2 is SVGAGI. V lost 6 bases and J lost 5; bases outside the gene matches: 10. CDR3 length: 14 residues. CDR3 region: CASRLLGGGNEQYF. Written as DNA, the CDR3 is TGTGCCAGCAGACTCTTAGGGGGCGGCAACGAGCAGTACTTC.

This chain joins TRBV7-7 and TRBJ2-1; 7 nucleotides line up with TRBD2. The V gene's germline CDR1 is SSHAT and CDR2 FNYEAQ (reference sequence). The junction had 5 bases not matched to a gene; V was cut back by 0 bases and J by 6 bases. The CDR3 contains 15 residues. CDR3 bases: TGTGCCAGCAGCTTAGCGGGGGGGTCTACCAATGAGCAGTTCTTC. This translates into CASSLAGGSTNEQFF.

The V call is TRBV7-2, the J call TRBJ2-1; possible D gene TRBD2, 7 bases. CDR1 SGHTA and CDR2 FQGNSA come from the germline V gene. CDR3 length: 15 amino acids. V lost 5 bases and J 3 bases, leaving 14 bases between the germline ends. The CDR3 DNA is TGTGCCAGCAGCCTGAGGGGGGGATTCTACAATGAGCAGTTCTTC. Protein sequence: CASSLRGGFYNEQFF.

This clone was counted only a few times. The chain links TRBV6-5 to TRBJ1-1; D gene ambiguous. V was cut by 6 bases and J by 1 base, with 12 bases left in between. The CDR3 sequence is 14 residues long. CDR1 is MNHEY and CDR2 is SVGAGI in the germline V gene. The CDR3 protein is CASSQQLWNTEAFF. The CDR3 DNA is TGTGCCAGCAGCCAACAGCTATGGAACACTGAAGCTTTCTTT.

The chain carries TRBV27 and TRBJ1-1; 7 nucleotides agree with TRBD1. After removal of 6 bases from V and 6 bases from J, the junction contained 13 bases not matched to a gene. This CDR3 is built from 15 residues. Germline V CDR1 and CDR2: MNHEY, SMNVEV (reference sequence). CDR3 sequence: CASSQSRQGGAEAFF. CDR3 nucleotides: TGTGCCAGCAGCCAATCGCGACAGGGAGGAGCTGAAGCTTTCTTT.

This clone was counted a single time. V and J are TRBV27 and TRBJ2-7; 9 nucleotides match TRBD1. The germline gives CDR1 MNHEY, CDR2 SMNVEV (reference sequence). The CDR3 consists of 15 residues. With V trimmed by 5 bases and J by 0 bases, 5 bases remained unmatched. CDR3 coding DNA: TGTGCCAGCAGTAAGGGACAGGGTCCCTCCTACGAGCAGTACTTC. This encodes CASSKGQGPSYEQYF.

This clone was seen only a few times. CDR3 nucleotides: TGTGCCAGCAGCGACATCGCCGGGGGATTAGATACGCAGTATTTT. Amino acids: CASSDIAGGLDTQYF. This chain links TRBV7-8 with TRBJ2-3; D might be TRBD2 (6 bases). The CDR3 runs to 15 residues. CDR1 and CDR2 from the germline V gene are SGHVS and FQNEAQ. Between the trimmed V and J ends, which lost 5 bases and 5 bases, there was a span of 17 bases.

The chain carries TRBV10-1 and TRBJ1-6; 8 bases are shared with TRBD1. Germline CDR1 reads WNHNN; CDR2 reads SYGVQD (reference sequence). The CDR3 covers 19 residues. J gave up 6 bases and V 0 bases, and 13 bases lay outside the gene matches. The CDR3 reads CASSESRGRWDRTNSPLHF. In DNA form, the CDR3 reads TGCGCCAGCAGTGAGTCCCGGGGGAGGTGGGACAGGACTAATTCACCCCTCCACTTT.

The rearrangement uses TRBV19 and TRBJ2-7; 7 bases are shared with TRBD1. The junction had 10 bases not matched to a gene; V was cut back by 3 bases and J by 2 bases. The CDR3 consists of 16 residues. Germline V gene lookup returns CDR1 LNHDA and CDR2 SQIVND (reference sequence). CDR3 in amino acids: CASSMRWGTATYEQYF. The CDR3, as DNA: TGTGCCAGTAGTATGAGGTGGGGGACAGCCACCTACGAGCAGTACTTC.

The V call is TRBV27, the J call TRBJ1-2; 7 nucleotides match TRBD1. CDR3 length: 16 residues. Germline values: CDR1 MNHEY, CDR2 SMNVEV (reference sequence). The ends lost 5 bases at V and 0 bases at J; junction bases unmatched: 9. CDR3 sequence reads: CASSPERRGTNYGYTF. The CDR3 DNA reads TGTGCCAGCAGTCCAGAACGCAGGGGGACTAACTATGGCTACACCTTC.

This rearrangement joins TRBV2 to TRBJ2-2; the match to TRBD1 covers 7 bases. V gave up 7 bases and J gave up 1 base; unmatched junction bases: 6. The CDR3 totals 15 residues. CDR1 and CDR2 from the germline V gene are SNHLY and FYNNEI. This CDR3 is CASTGQDLNTGELFF. CDR3 DNA sequence: TGTGCCAGCACCGGACAGGACTTGAACACCGGGGAGCTGTTTTTT.

This clone was recorded many times. The chain employs TRBV6-6 and TRBJ1-3; D unresolved. From germline, CDR1 is MNHNY and CDR2 SVGAGI (reference sequence). CDR3 size: 14 residues. Trimming pared 5 bases from V and 4 bases from J, leaving 12 bases between. The CDR3, as DNA: TGTGCCAGCAGTCGATCCGGAGCCGGAAACACCATATATTTT. Residues: CASSRSGAGNTIYF.

The chain couples TRBV7-2 to TRBJ2-3; 11 nucleotides agree with TRBD2. V was clipped by 3 bases and J by 8 bases; unmatched bases: 7. The V gene's germline CDR1 is SGHTA and CDR2 FQGNSA. The CDR3 sequence is 15 residues long. This CDR3 reads CASSFTSGGGVTQYF. The CDR3 nucleotides read TGTGCCAGCAGCTTTACTAGCGGGGGCGGGGTTACGCAGTATTTT.

V and J are TRBV7-9 and TRBJ2-5, with 7 bases fitting TRBD1. J lost 4 bases, V lost 1 base, and 9 bases had no gene match. Germline values: CDR1 SEHNR, CDR2 FQNEAQ (reference sequence). The CDR3 extends over 16 amino acids. DNA for the CDR3: TGTGCCAGCAGCTTAGATGGTAGGGGGCGCCGAGAGACCCAGTACTTC. This gives the protein CASSLDGRGRRETQYF.

V and J are TRBV6-6 and TRBJ2-3; a weak D match, TRBD1 (5 bases). Germline CDR1 and CDR2: MNHNY and SVGAGI (reference sequence). The CDR3 covers 14 residues. Between the trimmed V and J ends, which lost 6 bases and 2 bases, there was a span of 12 bases. For the CDR3, the DNA is TGTGCCAGCAGGCCTCGACAGATCACAGATACGCAGTATTTT. Translation: CASRPRQITDTQYF.

This chain connects TRBV5-6 to TRBJ2-3; 10 positions match TRBD1. Germline lookup yields CDR1 SGHDT and CDR2 YYEEEE. This CDR3 comprises 17 residues. Trimming took 4 bases from V and 2 from J; bases not matched to a gene: 10. CDR3 residues: CASSVDRGRLPTDTQYF. The CDR3 DNA is TGTGCCAGCAGCGTCGACAGGGGGCGCCTACCCACAGATACGCAGTATTTT.

This chain links TRBV2 with TRBJ2-7, with 11 nucleotides matching TRBD1. Germline V gene data show CDR1 as SNHLY and CDR2 as FYNNEI. The V segment lost 6 bases and the J segment 2 bases; nucleotides outside the gene matches: 6. The CDR3 loop spans 15 amino acids. The CDR3 DNA is TGTGCCAGCAGACCCGGACAGGGGGCTCCCTACGAGCAGTACTTC. Translated, it gives CASRPGQGAPYEQYF.